The 14 T cell receptor beta chains below all came from one sample that was sequenced in a study of CD8 T cells in Susac syndrome. The RNA, about 0.5 to 1 ug, was put through reverse transcription using random hexamers. TCRdb itself ran the immunoSEQ multiplex PCR reads through MiXCR, one entry per CDR3 protein. Of around 300,000 distinct CDR3 sequences in the sample, 92% were seen once. The specimen sequenced was CD4+ T cells from PBMCs. These TCRs come from a human donor with multiple sclerosis.

The V call is TRBV29-1, the J call TRBJ1-2; D remains unclear. The germline CDR1 and CDR2 sequences are SQVTM and ANQGSEA. V was clipped by 0 bases and J by 0 bases, with 11 bases between them. This CDR3 is 15 amino acids long. The CDR3 region has the DNA TGCAGCGTTGAAGATCCTGATTTAGCTAACTATGGCTACACCTTC. It encodes CSVEDPDLANYGYTF.

This chain joins TRBV7-3 and TRBJ2-5; TRBD2 matches at 7 bases. V shed 1 base, J shed 7 bases, and the junction held 3 bases outside the gene matches. The CDR3 runs 13 residues. Germline loops: CDR1 SGHTA, CDR2 FQGTGA. CDR3 sequence reads: CASSLSREGTQYF. The DNA for the CDR3 is TGTGCCAGCAGCTTAAGCAGGGAGGGGACCCAGTACTTC.

The J gene is TRBJ1-1, the V gene TRBV14; D not resolved. V was trimmed by 3 bases and J by 3 bases, leaving 2 bases between them. The CDR3 covers 11 residues. Germline loops: CDR1 SGHDN, CDR2 FVKESK. Here the CDR3 reads CASSQDTEAFF. Written as DNA, the CDR3 is TGTGCCAGCAGCCAGGACACTGAAGCTTTCTTT. The variable domain in full, with the rest retrieved from reference TRBV14 and TRBJ1-1, is EAGVTQFPSHSVIEKGQTVTLRCDPISGHDNLYWYRRVMGKEIKFLLHFVKESKQDESGMPNNRFLAERTGGTYSTLKVQPAELEDSGVYFCASSQDTEAFFGQGTRLTVV.

The rearrangement uses TRBV30 and TRBJ2-7; weak D call: TRBD1 (5 bases). The CDR3 contains 13 residues. Germline V lookup: CDR1 GTSNPN, CDR2 SVGIG (reference sequence). The V and J ends lost 0 bases and 12 bases respectively, with 18 bases between them. The DNA of the CDR3 is TGTGCCTGGAGTGTACTGACGCAGGGATTTAGGTACTTC. Encoded protein: CAWSVLTQGFRYF. Full variable domain (remainder filled in from reference TRBV30 and TRBJ2-7): SQTIHQWPATLVQPVGSPLSLECTVEGTSNPNLYWYRQAAGRGLQLLFYSVGIGQISSEVPQNLSASRPQDRQFILSSKKLLLSDSGFYLCAWSVLTQGFRYFGPGTRLTVT.

The gene calls are TRBV7-9 and TRBJ2-1; maybe TRBD2 (7 bases). Germline values: CDR1 SEHNR, CDR2 FQNEAQ (reference sequence). V was trimmed by 1 base and J by 5 bases, leaving 12 bases between them. This CDR3 has 15 amino acids. The CDR3 here is CASSLGGGSNNEQFF. CDR3 in DNA: TGTGCCAGCAGCTTAGGGGGGGGCTCTAACAATGAGCAGTTCTTC.

The V call is TRBV4-2, the J call TRBJ1-2; no reliable D call. The CDR3 covers 15 residues. Germline values: CDR1 LGHNA, CDR2 YNFKEQ. V was clipped by 1 base and J by 2 bases, with 11 bases between them. The CDR3: CASSQGEGGNYGYTF. CDR3 nucleotides: TGTGCCAGCAGCCAAGGAGAGGGCGGGAACTATGGCTACACCTTC.

The V gene is TRBV12-5, the J gene TRBJ2-2; D gene ambiguous. Per germline, CDR1 LGHNT and CDR2 FRNRAP. This CDR3 spans 15 amino acids. V lost 1 base to trimming and J lost 2 bases, with 8 bases between them. CDR3 nucleotides: TGTGCTAGTGGTTTGGGGGGAATAAACACCGGGGAGCTGTTTTTT. As protein: CASGLGGINTGELFF.

V usage is TRBV18 and J usage is TRBJ2-4; 8 bases agree with TRBD2. Germline loops: CDR1 KGHSH, CDR2 LQKENI. The CDR3 contains 17 residues. V shed 3 bases, J shed 0 bases, and the junction held 7 bases outside the gene matches. CDR3 amino acids: CASSPAASGRAKNIQYF. As DNA, the CDR3 is TGTGCCAGCTCACCGGCGGCAAGCGGGAGAGCCAAAAACATTCAGTACTTC.

The chain employs TRBV29-1 and TRBJ2-1; either TRBD1 or TRBD2 may fit D (6 bases each). The CDR3 is made up of 15 amino acids. Germline V CDR1 and CDR2: SQVTM, ANQGSEA. Trimming pared 5 bases from V and 2 bases from J, leaving 16 bases between. In DNA, the CDR3 is TGCAGCGTTTTGAAGGGGGGAGCAACCTACAATGAGCAGTTCTTC. Translation: CSVLKGGATYNEQFF.

V usage is TRBV10-3 and J usage is TRBJ1-2; TRBD1 matches 12 bases. With 5 bases clipped from V and 4 bases from J, the junction kept 5 bases outside the gene matches. The CDR3 is 15 amino acids. Germline V gene lookup returns CDR1 ENHRY and CDR2 SYGVKD. The CDR3 DNA reads TGTGCCATCAGTCCCGGGACAGGGGGCGGCTATGGCTACACCTTC. Translation gives CAISPGTGGGYGYTF.

The genes are TRBV6-5 and TRBJ1-3, with D perhaps matching TRBD1 (6 bases). Germline V gives CDR1 MNHEY, CDR2 SVGAGI. This CDR3 has 14 residues. Trimming took 4 bases from V and 7 from J, leaving 14 bases between them. The CDR3: CASSFGTSENTIYF. CDR3 nucleotide sequence: TGTGCCAGCAGTTTCGGGACAAGCGAGAACACCATATATTTT.

The chain links TRBV6-2 or TRBV6-3 to TRBJ2-1; D remains ambiguous. CDR1 MNHEY and CDR2 SVGEGT come from the germline V gene. Trimming pared 3 bases from V and 4 bases from J, leaving 19 bases between. The CDR3 extends over 17 amino acids. In DNA form, the CDR3 reads TGTGCCAGCAGTTATGCCCTCGTTCGGGCCCTTTACAATGAGCAGTTCTTC. Its protein is CASSYALVRALYNEQFF.

The V gene is TRBV20-1, the J gene TRBJ2-3, with 9 positions matching TRBD2. Per the germline V gene, CDR1 is DFQATT and CDR2 is SNEGSKA (reference sequence). The CDR3 spans 14 residues. V dropped 1 base and J dropped 5; count of bases not matched to a gene: 4. The CDR3 region is CSARVRGGLDTQYF. The CDR3 coding sequence is TGCAGTGCTAGAGTGCGGGGGGGTTTAGATACGCAGTATTTT.

A word on this clonotype: A clone one base away is much larger, so this may be a read error. The CDR3 DNA follows: TGTGCCAGCAGGCAACAGGGGTACGAGCAGTACTTC. This translates into CASRQQGYEQYF. The chain combines TRBV6-2 or TRBV6-3 with TRBJ2-7, with 7 bases fitting TRBD1. Per germline, CDR1 MNHEY and CDR2 SVGEGT. The CDR3 sequence is 12 residues long. V was clipped by 6 bases and J by 4 bases; unmatched bases: 3.